The sequence of this TCR beta chain was determined in a study of CD8+ T cells in alopecia areata. Study-level points and caveats: Many expanded lesional clones stayed in scalp and blood while on tofacitinib. Affected scalp, especially in alopecia totalis/universalis, had a higher clonality than normal scalp did.

Treatment here: oral pan-JAK inhibitor, 5-10 mg twice daily. Peripheral blood, together with lesional scalp punch biopsies, was collected from alopecia areata patients. This clone was seen a handful of times. Antigen specificity is unknown. It was cDNA, reverse transcribed from extracted RNA, that served as the sequencing template. Sequencing was performed with immunoSEQ multiplex PCR; in TCRdb, only in-frame clones are kept and a portion is missing. The repertoire consists of hundreds of thousands of clones, with 66% occurring once and the leading ten covering roughly 1.2%. Germline V gene data show CDR1 as SEHNR and CDR2 as FQNEAQ (reference sequence). Losses at the gene ends were 6 bases for V and 9 bases for J; bases not matched to a gene: 11. This CDR3 spans 15 amino acids.

The material was CD4+ T cells sorted from blood, obtained at week 44, from a patient treated with tofacitinib. The TCR was taken from a human donor with alopecia areata. This chain connects TRBV7-9 to TRBJ1-6; 7 bases are shared with TRBD1. CDR3 coding DNA: TGTGCCAGCAGGCAAACGACAGGGCAAGTTTCACCCCTCCACTTT. Encoded protein: CASRQTTGQVSPLHF.